A single sample gave rise to the 27 T cell receptor beta chains below, sequenced in a study of control samples from healthy donors and cancer patients. The assay was immunoSEQ multiplex PCR, and TCRdb's table has in-frame clones only and misses some. The sample lists about 130,000 clones, 85% to 95% seen once, with 0.58% in the top ten. The source material was PBMCs. The receptor set was obtained from a man aged 80 or over with head and neck cancer.

The DNA for the CDR3 is TGCAGTGCAGTGGCTAGCCCAACGCAGTATTTT. This sequence encodes CSAVASPTQYF. This chain links TRBV20-1 with TRBJ2-3; D possibly corresponds to TRBD2 (5 bases). CDR1 and CDR2 (germline): DFQATT, SNEGSKA (reference sequence). CDR3 size: 11 residues. V was cut by 6 bases and J by 9 bases, with 13 bases left in between.

This chain links TRBV27 with TRBJ2-3; D is perhaps TRBD1 or TRBD2 (5 bases each). V was shortened by 5 bases and J by 0 bases, with 9 bases between the two germline ends. In germline, CDR1 is MNHEY, CDR2 SMNVEV (reference sequence). The CDR3 runs 14 residues. The CDR3 protein is CASSLGDSTDTQYF. The CDR3 coding sequence is TGTGCCAGCAGTCTAGGGGACAGCACAGATACGCAGTATTTT.

J is TRBJ2-7 and V is TRBV27; 10 bases agree with TRBD2. Germline CDR1 and CDR2: MNHEY and SMNVEV (reference sequence). With V trimmed by 8 bases and J by 3 bases, 10 bases remained unmatched. CDR3 size: 15 residues. In nucleotides, the CDR3 is TGTGCCAGCGGGGCCCTAGCGGGAGTGTACTACGAGCAGTACTTC. It encodes CASGALAGVYYEQYF.

This chain joins TRBV19 and TRBJ1-4; 7 nucleotides align to TRBD1. The CDR3 has 14 residues. Germline lookup yields CDR1 LNHDA and CDR2 SQIVND (reference sequence). Trimming removed 7 bases from V and 7 bases from J; junction bases left unmatched: 9. The chain's CDR3 is CASKVPQGREKLFF. The CDR3, as DNA: TGTGCCAGTAAGGTTCCACAGGGGCGTGAAAAACTGTTTTTT.

Concerning this clone itself: In the same sample, other DNA sequences code for this CDR3. The chain uses TRBV7-9 and TRBJ1-1; D ambiguous. The V end was cut by 2 bases, the J end by 2 bases, with 6 bases between. Germline V gene sequence: CDR1 SEHNR, CDR2 FQNEAQ (reference sequence). The CDR3 totals 13 residues. The CDR3 region is CASSLSGNTEAFF. CDR3 in DNA: TGTGCCAGCAGCTTATCGGGAAACACTGAAGCTTTCTTT. The full variable domain, with the rest looked up from reference TRBV7-9 and TRBJ1-1, is DTGVSQNPRHKITKRGQNVTFRCDPISEHNRLYWYRQTLGQGPEFLTYFQNEAQLEKSRLLSDRFSAERPKGSFSTLEIQRTEQGDSAMYLCASSLSGNTEAFFGQGTRLTVV.

J is TRBJ2-7 and V is TRBV10-3; no reliable D call. The CDR3 totals 13 residues. Germline assignment: CDR1 ENHRY and CDR2 SYGVKD. The ends were cut back, 2 bases at V and 2 bases at J, with 7 bases in the middle. As DNA, the CDR3 is TGTGCCATCAGTGAGGGCATTCCCTACGAGCAGTACTTC. Translation gives CAISEGIPYEQYF.

This rearrangement joins TRBV5-5 to TRBJ2-7; tentatively, D is TRBD1 (7 bases). Germline loops: CDR1 SGHKS, CDR2 YYEKEE (reference sequence). V was clipped by 2 bases and J by 1 base, with 13 bases between them. The CDR3 has 15 residues. Here the CDR3 DNA reads TGTGCCAGCAGCTTATCCAGGGGGGCGTCCTACGAGCAGTACTTC. Amino acids: CASSLSRGASYEQYF.

The chain joins TRBV5-1 to TRBJ1-1; D not certain. Between the trimmed V and J ends, which lost 4 bases and 5 bases, there was a span of 15 bases. The CDR3 extends over 14 amino acids. Germline CDR1 reads SGHRS; CDR2 reads YFSETQ. The CDR3 is CASSLDRMGTEAFF. CDR3 nucleotide sequence: TGCGCCAGCAGCCTGGACCGGATGGGGACTGAAGCTTTCTTT.

This sequence joins TRBV5-1 and TRBJ2-5; D uncertain. Germline assignment: CDR1 SGHRS and CDR2 YFSETQ. The ends were cut back, 0 bases at V and 6 bases at J, with 6 bases in the middle. The CDR3 sequence is 12 residues long. The CDR3 sequence: CASSLALKTQYF. The CDR3, as DNA: TGCGCCAGCAGCTTGGCCTTAAAGACCCAGTACTTC.

CDR3 loop: CASRPGTGSSVGGYTF. CDR3 coding DNA: TGTGCCAGTAGGCCCGGGACAGGGTCGTCCGTGGGGGGCTACACCTTC. The gene calls are TRBV19 and TRBJ1-2; 9 nucleotides agree with TRBD1. The CDR3 spans 16 residues. CDR1 is LNHDA, CDR2 SQIVND, per germline (reference sequence). Trimming at V came to 6 bases and at J to 8 bases, leaving 16 bases not matched to a gene.

V usage is TRBV18 and J usage is TRBJ2-1; 15 bases align to TRBD2. V dropped 6 bases and J dropped 9; count of bases not matched to a gene: 9. Germline-derived CDR1 and CDR2 are KGHSH and LQKENI. The CDR3 runs to 16 residues. CDR3 bases: TGTGCCAGCTCGCCCCCCGGACTAGCGGGAGGGAGTGAGCAGTTCTTC. Encoded protein: CASSPPGLAGGSEQFF.

The genes are TRBV19 and TRBJ1-5, with D perhaps matching TRBD1 (5 bases). Germline V gives CDR1 LNHDA, CDR2 SQIVND (reference sequence). V was shortened by 5 bases and J by 5 bases, with 10 bases between the two germline ends. The CDR3 has 13 residues. CDR3 region: CASSGLGHQPQHF. DNA of the CDR3: TGTGCCAGTAGTGGGTTGGGGCATCAGCCCCAGCATTTT.

This chain links TRBV4-1 with TRBJ1-4, with D maybe TRBD1 (5 bases). Per germline, CDR1 MGHRA and CDR2 YSYEKL. The V end was cut by 4 bases, the J end by 8 bases, with 8 bases between. The CDR3 sequence is 12 residues long. CDR3 in DNA: TGCGCCAGCAGCCGGCCAGGGGAAAAACTGTTTTTT. This sequence encodes CASSRPGEKLFF.

This chain links TRBV20-1 with TRBJ2-5; tentatively, D is TRBD2 (5 bases). V was clipped by 3 bases and J by 2 bases, with 10 bases between them. CDR3 size: 13 residues. CDR1 and CDR2 from the germline V gene are DFQATT and SNEGSKA (reference sequence). The CDR3 DNA reads TGCAGTGCTAGTGCGGGTCAGCAAGAGACCCAGTACTTC. Its translation: CSASAGQQETQYF.

The rearrangement links TRBV5-6 to TRBJ1-5, with 9 bases lining up with TRBD1. The CDR3 is 16 amino acids. Germline-derived CDR1 and CDR2 are SGHDT and YYEEEE. The V gene end was trimmed by 0 bases and the J gene end by 0 bases; junction bases not matched to a gene: 1. Here the CDR3 DNA reads TGTGCCAGCAGCTTGGGGACAGGGGATAGCAATCAGCCCCAGCATTTT. This encodes CASSLGTGDSNQPQHF.

This clone appeared a single time. The gene calls are TRBV24-1 and TRBJ1-6, with TRBD1 matching over 8 bases. The CDR3 is 17 amino acids. After removal of 5 bases from V and 5 bases from J, the junction contained 10 bases not matched to a gene. The germline V gene has CDR1 KGHDR and CDR2 SFDVKD. CDR3 sequence: CATSVHRGKTNNSPLHF. The DNA of the CDR3 is TGTGCCACCAGTGTCCACAGGGGGAAAACGAATAATTCACCCCTCCACTTT.

The chain is built from TRBV18 and TRBJ1-1; the D is unclear. The germline V and J ends were trimmed by 3 bases and 7 bases, with 12 bases remaining between them. The CDR3 has 13 amino acids. Germline V gives CDR1 KGHSH, CDR2 LQKENI. CDR3 sequence reads: CASSPNKFHEAFF. The CDR3 DNA reads TGTGCCAGCTCACCTAACAAATTCCATGAAGCTTTCTTT. The variable domain in full, with the rest retrieved from reference TRBV18 and TRBJ1-1, is NAGVMQNPRHLVRRRGQEARLRCSPMKGHSHVYWYRQLPEEGLKFMVYLQKENIIDESGMPKERFSAEFPKEGPSILRIQQVVRGDSAAYFCASSPNKFHEAFFGQGTRLTVV.

The chain employs TRBV9 and TRBJ1-1; D might be TRBD1 (5 bases). This CDR3 contains 13 residues. V lost 4 bases, J lost 3 bases, and 10 bases lay in between. Germline CDR1 reads SGDLS; CDR2 reads YYNGEE. The CDR3: CASSLAGDTEAFF. CDR3 DNA sequence: TGTGCCAGCAGCCTTGCGGGGGACACTGAAGCTTTCTTT.

This clone turned up a few times. The chain combines TRBV5-1 with TRBJ1-1; D is perhaps TRBD1 (6 bases). V lost 5 bases and J lost 3, with 14 bases in between. The CDR3 runs 14 residues. Per the germline V gene, CDR1 is SGHRS and CDR2 is YFSETQ. Here the CDR3 reads CASRGTPEDTEAFF. CDR3 nucleotide sequence: TGCGCCAGCAGGGGGACACCGGAGGACACTGAAGCTTTCTTT.

Turning to this clone: Germline and junction disagree at one end, which may indicate a read error. The V and J genes are TRBV27 and TRBJ1-2, with D hard to call. Germline values: CDR1 MNHEY, CDR2 SMNVEV (reference sequence). CDR3 length equals 16 residues. DNA of the CDR3: TGTGCCAGCAGCTTATTTGGCAGCCTGTCTAACTATGGCTACACCTTC. Its translation is CASSLFGSLSNYGYTF.

The table lists this clone with a count of one. J is TRBJ2-1 and V is TRBV12-5, with 10 bases that match TRBD2. This CDR3 spans 18 amino acids. Trimming removed 5 bases from V and 7 bases from J; junction bases left unmatched: 17. The germline V gene encodes CDR1 LGHNT and CDR2 FRNRAP. The CDR3 DNA sequence: TGTGCTAGTGGTAAAACTAACTGGCGAGCGGGGGGGTGGAATGAGCAGTTCTTC. This encodes CASGKTNWRAGGWNEQFF.

As DNA, the CDR3 is TGTGCCAGCAGTGGATGGCACGGAGTCGGGGACATTAATGAAAAACTGTTTTTT. It translates to CASSGWHGVGDINEKLFF. The rearrangement joins TRBV25-1 to TRBJ1-4; tentative D call: TRBD1 (6 bases). The CDR3 length is 18 residues. CDR1 and CDR2 from the germline V gene are MGHDK and SYGVNS. V was shortened by 4 bases and J by 4 bases, with 22 bases between the two germline ends.

V gene TRBV10-3 combines with J gene TRBJ2-1; D is unresolved. Trimming shortened V by 0 bases and J by 7 bases, and 10 bases separated the two germline ends. The CDR3 contains 14 residues. Germline CDR1 is ENHRY and CDR2 is SYGVKD. In nucleotides, the CDR3 is TGTGCCATCAGTGAGTCTGGGTTACGAAATGAGCAGTTCTTC. It codes for CAISESGLRNEQFF.

The chain couples TRBV5-1 to TRBJ1-1; 9 bases map to TRBD1. J was trimmed by 1 base and V by 2 bases; bases with no gene match: 3. This CDR3 spans 15 amino acids. Germline V gene data show CDR1 as SGHRS and CDR2 as YFSETQ. CDR3 in amino acids: CASSLQGAWNTEAFF. The CDR3 DNA sequence: TGCGCCAGCAGCTTACAGGGGGCTTGGAACACTGAAGCTTTCTTT.

This CDR3 is CASSRGPNEQFF. CDR3 DNA sequence: TGTGCCAGCAGCCGAGGACCCAATGAGCAGTTCTTC. The V gene is TRBV5-6, the J gene TRBJ2-1; D is uncertain. This CDR3 contains 12 residues. CDR1 and CDR2 from the germline V gene are SGHDT and YYEEEE. Deletions cut 4 bases from V and 6 bases from J, with 8 bases between. The full variable domain, rest sourced from reference TRBV5-6 and TRBJ2-1, is DAGVTQSPTHLIKTRGQQVTLRCSPKSGHDTVSWYQQALGQGPQFIFQYYEEEERQRGNFPDRFSGHQFPNYSSELNVNALLLGDSALYLCASSRGPNEQFFGPGTRLTVL.

J is TRBJ1-6 and V is TRBV25-1; possibly TRBD1 for D (5 bases). The CDR3 is made up of 15 amino acids. CDR1 is MGHDK, CDR2 SYGVNS, per germline. Trimming shortened V by 4 bases and J by 5 bases, and 12 bases separated the two germline ends. The CDR3 sequence is CASSAQGLNNSPLHF. CDR3 DNA: TGTGCCAGCAGTGCGCAGGGCCTCAATAATTCACCCCTCCACTTT. Full variable domain (rest looked up from reference TRBV25-1 and TRBJ1-6): EADIYQTPRYLVIGTGKKITLECSQTMGHDKMYWYQQDPGMELHLIHYSYGVNSTEKGDLSSESTVSRIRTEHFPLTLESARPSHTSQYLCASSAQGLNNSPLHFGNGTRLTVT.

The rearrangement uses TRBV12-3 or TRBV12-4 and TRBJ1-1; unclear D gene. Trimming pared 4 bases from V and 6 bases from J, leaving 6 bases between. This CDR3 has 11 residues. The CDR3 loop is CASSYRAEAFF. Written as DNA, the CDR3 is TGTGCCAGCAGTTACCGGGCTGAAGCTTTCTTT.